Included here is one T cell receptor (beta chain) sequence, with context. This may come from a read error, since a much larger clone is one base off. The V end lost 5 bases, the J end lost 5 bases, and 19 bases lay between the germline ends. The CDR3 loop spans 15 amino acids. CDR1 and CDR2 (germline): MDHEN, SYDVKM. Amplification of TCR alpha and beta CDR3 regions from RNA used iRepertoire nested multiplex PCR. TCRdb analysed the multiplex PCR reads with MiXCR anew, one entry per CDR3 protein. The data contain fewer than 200,000 distinct CDR3 sequences, more than 35% of them singletons. The sample comes from a study of glioma-infiltrating T cells.

The rearrangement uses TRBV28 and TRBJ2-7; D is perhaps TRBD1 (6 bases). Sample: glioma tissue, nonneoplastic brain tissue, or PBMCs (not recorded which). The receptor comes from a human donor with low-grade glioma or glioblastoma, undergoing nonglioma brain surgery, or in good health (not recorded which). CDR3 coding DNA: TGTGCCAGCAGTAGCAAGACAGGAGCAACCAACGAGCAGTACTTC. This translates into CASSSKTGATNEQYF.